These 19 T cell receptor beta chains were all obtained from the same sample, sequenced in a study of blood T cell repertoires in COVID-19. TCRdb keeps only in-frame clones here, not all; method: immunoSEQ multiplex PCR. There are fewer than 400,000 clones in the sample; under 90% occur only once, and 1.5% to 2% lies in the top ten. Sequenced material: peripheral blood. The receptors stem from a woman in her thirties with COVID-19, enrolled during active disease.

The chain has TRBV2 and TRBJ1-2, with TRBD1 as a possible D gene (5 bases). V was clipped by 6 bases and J by 3 bases, with 14 bases between them. This CDR3 region has 14 residues. The germline CDR1 and CDR2 sequences are SNHLY and FYNNEI. CDR3 in amino acids: CASSPSGGDYGYTF. The CDR3 bases are TGTGCCAGCAGCCCTTCGGGGGGAGACTATGGCTACACCTTC.

In its sample, this clone was seen a few times. The rearrangement joins TRBV30 to TRBJ1-2, with D perhaps matching TRBD1 (6 bases). This CDR3 region has 14 residues. V lost 0 bases and J 4 bases, leaving 12 bases between the germline ends. CDR1 is GTSNPN and CDR2 is SVGIG in the germline V gene (reference sequence). CDR3 DNA sequence: TGTGCCTGGAGTGTCGGCAGGGGAGTCTATGGCTACACCTTC. Its protein is CAWSVGRGVYGYTF.

V and J are TRBV7-3 and TRBJ2-2, with TRBD1 matching 9 bases. Germline CDR1 SGHTA, CDR2 FQGTGA. The CDR3 is made up of 17 amino acids. V gave up 0 bases and J gave up 0 bases; unmatched junction bases: 2. The CDR3 is CASSLTRTGANTGELFF. CDR3 DNA sequence: TGTGCCAGCAGCTTAACTAGGACAGGGGCGAACACCGGGGAGCTGTTTTTT.

This clone was seen many times. The chain links TRBV5-1 to TRBJ1-5, with TRBD1 matching over 9 bases. The J segment lost 3 bases and the V segment lost 0 bases, leaving 1 base of the junction unmatched. This CDR3 is 15 amino acids long. Germline V gene lookup returns CDR1 SGHRS and CDR2 YFSETQ. CDR3 region: CASSLDRGPNQPQHF. CDR3 coding DNA: TGCGCCAGCAGCTTGGACAGGGGGCCCAATCAGCCCCAGCATTTT. Supplemented by reference TRBV5-1 and TRBJ1-5, the full variable domain reads KAGVTQTPRYLIKTRGQQVTLSCSPISGHRSVSWYQQTPGQGLQFLFEYFSETQRNKGNFPGRFSGRQFSNSRSEMNVSTLELGDSALYLCASSLDRGPNQPQHFGDGTRLSIL.

This sequence joins TRBV18 and TRBJ1-4, with 8 positions matching TRBD1. The germline V gene encodes CDR1 KGHSH and CDR2 LQKENI. The CDR3 loop spans 14 amino acids. V dropped 3 bases and J dropped 8; count of bases not matched to a gene: 5. CDR3 DNA: TGTGCCAGCTCACCGGAAACAGGGGGAGAAAAACTGTTTTTT. Amino acid sequence: CASSPETGGEKLFF.

V is TRBV19 and J is TRBJ2-1, with a possible D match to TRBD2 (5 bases). The CDR3 runs to 15 residues. Germline V lookup: CDR1 LNHDA, CDR2 SQIVND (reference sequence). Between the trimmed V and J ends, which lost 1 base and 0 bases, there was a span of 7 bases. CDR3 DNA sequence: TGTGCCAGTAGTATAGCGGGGAGCTCCTACAATGAGCAGTTCTTC. Translation gives CASSIAGSSYNEQFF.

The chain uses TRBV11-1 and TRBJ2-2; D is uncertain. The CDR3 totals 14 residues. Germline V lookup: CDR1 SGHAT, CDR2 FQDESV (reference sequence). V dropped 0 bases and J dropped 10 bases, with 12 bases sitting between them. As DNA, the CDR3 is TGTGCCAGCAGCTTAGCCTATATAGGAGAGGAGCTGTTTTTT. This codes for CASSLAYIGEELFF. The complete variable domain, with remaining parts taken from reference TRBV11-1 and TRBJ2-2, reads EAEVAQSPRYKITEKSQAVAFWCDPISGHATLYWYRQILGQGPELLVQFQDESVVDDSQLPKDRFSAERLKGVDSTLKIQPAELGDSAMYLCASSLAYIGEELFFGEGSRLTVL.

V is TRBV4-1 and J is TRBJ2-2, with 9 nucleotides matching TRBD1. This CDR3 contains 16 residues. The V gene's germline CDR1 is MGHRA and CDR2 YSYEKL. With V trimmed by 4 bases and J by 0 bases, 3 bases remained unmatched. The CDR3, as DNA: TGCGCCAGCAGCCCTAGACAGGGGGCGAACACCGGGGAGCTGTTTTTT. It yields the protein CASSPRQGANTGELFF.

In its sample, this clone was seen once. J is TRBJ2-1 and V is TRBV14; D gene ambiguous. Germline assignment: CDR1 SGHDN and CDR2 FVKESK. The CDR3 totals 15 residues. The V gene lost 1 base and the J gene lost 0 bases, with 7 bases spanning the gap. The CDR3, as DNA: TGTGCCAGCAGCCAAGGGTTGAGCTCCTACAATGAGCAGTTCTTC. It encodes CASSQGLSSYNEQFF.

V and J are TRBV2 and TRBJ1-5, with D maybe TRBD1 (6 bases). Per germline, CDR1 SNHLY and CDR2 FYNNEI. The CDR3 length is 15 residues. V was clipped by 3 bases and J by 3 bases, with 12 bases between them. CDR3 sequence reads: CASSESGQFNQPQHF. In nucleotides, the CDR3 is TGTGCCAGCAGTGAGAGTGGACAGTTCAATCAGCCCCAGCATTTT.

V gene TRBV6-6 combines with J gene TRBJ1-3; D is uncertain. CDR1 and CDR2 (germline): MNHNY, SVGAGI (reference sequence). This CDR3 has 14 residues. The ends were cut back, 2 bases at V and 4 bases at J, with 9 bases in the middle. CDR3 in DNA: TGTGCCAGCAGTTACGAGGGAGCGGGAAACACCATATATTTT. Its translation is CASSYEGAGNTIYF.

The chain is built from TRBV4-1 and TRBJ1-1; D may be TRBD1 (6 bases). The CDR3 runs to 15 residues. V was trimmed by 2 bases and J by 1 base, leaving 11 bases between them. Germline V CDR1 and CDR2: MGHRA, YSYEKL. CDR3 residues: CASSQPRQANTEAFF. CDR3 DNA sequence: TGCGCCAGCAGCCAACCCAGACAGGCGAACACTGAAGCTTTCTTT.

The chain carries TRBV7-9 and TRBJ2-3; D perhaps matches TRBD2 (6 bases). Per the germline V gene, CDR1 is SEHNR and CDR2 is FQNEAQ (reference sequence). This CDR3 comprises 12 residues. V was shortened by 5 bases and J by 5 bases, with 8 bases between the two germline ends. The CDR3 is CASSPGGDTQYF. CDR3 DNA: TGTGCCAGCAGCCCCGGGGGAGATACGCAGTATTTT.

This chain uses TRBV19 with TRBJ1-2; no clear D gene. V was trimmed by 7 bases and J by 4 bases, leaving 7 bases between them. CDR1 and CDR2 (germline): LNHDA, SQIVND (reference sequence). The CDR3 is 11 amino acids. The CDR3 DNA is TGTGCCAGTACTCCCGGCTATGGCTACACCTTC. Its protein product is CASTPGYGYTF.

The rearrangement joins TRBV30 to TRBJ2-5, with D possibly TRBD1 on 6 matching bases. Germline lookup yields CDR1 GTSNPN and CDR2 SVGIG (reference sequence). The ends were cut back, 0 bases at V and 5 bases at J, with 10 bases in the middle. The CDR3 spans 13 residues. DNA of the CDR3: TGTGCCTGGAGTGTCAGGGGCGGGGAGACCCAGTACTTC. Its protein product is CAWSVRGGETQYF.

This clone was seen a handful of times. The genes are TRBV6-4 and TRBJ2-2; possible D gene TRBD1, 5 bases. Per germline, CDR1 MRHNA and CDR2 SNTAGT. There are 14 residues in the CDR3. Between the trimmed V and J ends, which lost 3 bases and 5 bases, there was a span of 10 bases. The CDR3 DNA sequence: TGTGCCAGCAGTGAAGGACAAGCGACCGGGGAGCTGTTTTTT. Translation: CASSEGQATGELFF.

The chain carries TRBV9 and TRBJ2-7, with 8 nucleotides matching TRBD2. The ends lost 0 bases at V and 6 bases at J; junction bases unmatched: 5. The CDR3 is 14 residues long. The V gene's germline CDR1 is SGDLS and CDR2 YYNGEE. DNA for the CDR3: TGTGCCAGCAGCGTAGCGGCGGGGGGTCCCGAGCAGTACTTC. Translation: CASSVAAGGPEQYF.

V and J are TRBV28 and TRBJ2-7; D gene unclear. Germline-derived CDR1 and CDR2 are MDHEN and SYDVKM. With 5 bases removed from V and 3 bases from J, the gap between germline ends came to 14 bases. The CDR3 extends over 14 amino acids. The CDR3 here is CASSPRIRNYEQYF. The DNA for the CDR3 is TGTGCCAGCAGTCCGCGAATACGAAACTACGAGCAGTACTTC.

This clone appeared once. The chain has TRBV7-9 and TRBJ1-2; D is unresolved. CDR1 is SEHNR and CDR2 is FQNEAQ in the germline V gene (reference sequence). Trimming took off 5 bases at V and 7 bases at J, with 17 bases between the two ends. The CDR3 runs to 14 residues. In DNA form, the CDR3 reads TGTGCCAGCAGCCCATATTCGAGGTTGGGTGGCTACACCTTC. Translation: CASSPYSRLGGYTF.